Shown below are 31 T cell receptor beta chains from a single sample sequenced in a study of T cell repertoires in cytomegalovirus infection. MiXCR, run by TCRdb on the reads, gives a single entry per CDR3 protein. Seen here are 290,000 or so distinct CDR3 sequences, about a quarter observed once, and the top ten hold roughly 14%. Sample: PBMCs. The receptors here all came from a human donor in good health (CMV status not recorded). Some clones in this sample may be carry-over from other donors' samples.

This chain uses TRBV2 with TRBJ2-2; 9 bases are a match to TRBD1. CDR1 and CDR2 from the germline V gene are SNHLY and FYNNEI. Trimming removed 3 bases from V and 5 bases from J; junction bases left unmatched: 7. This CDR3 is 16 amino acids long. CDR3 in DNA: TGTGCCAGCAGTGACTTGGGACAGGGATGGACCGGGGAGCTGTTTTTT. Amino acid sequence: CASSDLGQGWTGELFF.

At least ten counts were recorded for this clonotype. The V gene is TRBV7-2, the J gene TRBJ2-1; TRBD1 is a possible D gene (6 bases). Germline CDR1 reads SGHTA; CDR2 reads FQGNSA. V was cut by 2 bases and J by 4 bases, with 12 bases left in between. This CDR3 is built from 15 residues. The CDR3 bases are TGTGCCAGCAGCTTACGACAGGATCCATACAATGAGCAGTTCTTC. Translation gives CASSLRQDPYNEQFF.

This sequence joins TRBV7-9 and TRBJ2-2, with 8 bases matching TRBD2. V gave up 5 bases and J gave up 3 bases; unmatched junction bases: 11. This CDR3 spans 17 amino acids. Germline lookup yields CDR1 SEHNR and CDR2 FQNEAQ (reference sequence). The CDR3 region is CASSPKARGAHTGELFF. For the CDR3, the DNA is TGTGCCAGCAGCCCGAAAGCGCGGGGGGCCCACACCGGGGAGCTGTTTTTT.

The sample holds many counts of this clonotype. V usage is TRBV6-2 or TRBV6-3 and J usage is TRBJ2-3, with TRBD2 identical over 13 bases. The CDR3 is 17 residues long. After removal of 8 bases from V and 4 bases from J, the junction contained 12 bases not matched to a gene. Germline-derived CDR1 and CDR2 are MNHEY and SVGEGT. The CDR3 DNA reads TGTGCCAGCGATTTAGGACTAGCGGGAGCTCCCTCAGATACGCAGTATTTT. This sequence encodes CASDLGLAGAPSDTQYF.

This CDR3 reads CASSSGWGQPNTEAFF. For the CDR3, the DNA is TGTGCCAGCAGCTCAGGATGGGGACAGCCGAACACTGAAGCTTTCTTT. This sequence joins TRBV7-6 and TRBJ1-1; TRBD1 aligns across 7 bases. The CDR3 is made up of 16 amino acids. The germline V gene has CDR1 SGHVS and CDR2 FNYEAQ. V was pared by 4 bases and J by 1 base, with 9 bases of the junction left unmatched.

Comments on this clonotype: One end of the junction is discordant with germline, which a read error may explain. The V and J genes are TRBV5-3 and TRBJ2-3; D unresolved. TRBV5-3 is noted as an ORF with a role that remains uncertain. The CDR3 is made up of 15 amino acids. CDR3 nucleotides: TGTGCCAGCAGCTCCTCTGGAGAAGGGTTTCACAGGCAGTATTTT. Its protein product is CASSSSGEGFHRQYF.

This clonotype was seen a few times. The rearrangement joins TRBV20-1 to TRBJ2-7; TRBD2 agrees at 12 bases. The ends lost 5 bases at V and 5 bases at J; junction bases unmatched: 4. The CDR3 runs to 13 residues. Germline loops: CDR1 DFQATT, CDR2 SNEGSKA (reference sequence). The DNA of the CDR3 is TGCAGTGCTCGACTAGCGGGAGCCCACGAGCAGTACTTC. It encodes CSARLAGAHEQYF.

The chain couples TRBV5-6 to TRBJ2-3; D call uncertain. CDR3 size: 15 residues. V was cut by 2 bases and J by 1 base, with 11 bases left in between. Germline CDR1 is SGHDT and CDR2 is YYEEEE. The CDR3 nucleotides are TGTGCCAGCAGCTTCTTAGGCGCTGGCACAGATACGCAGTATTTT. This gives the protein CASSFLGAGTDTQYF.

The CDR3 sequence is CASSLPQQGFSVNTGELFF. Written as DNA, the CDR3 is TGTGCCAGCAGCCTTCCGCAACAGGGGTTCAGTGTGAACACCGGGGAGCTGTTTTTT. V gene TRBV14 combines with J gene TRBJ2-2, with 7 bases fitting TRBD1. The germline V gene has CDR1 SGHDN and CDR2 FVKESK. Losses at the gene ends were 4 bases for V and 1 base for J; bases not matched to a gene: 15. CDR3 length: 19 amino acids.

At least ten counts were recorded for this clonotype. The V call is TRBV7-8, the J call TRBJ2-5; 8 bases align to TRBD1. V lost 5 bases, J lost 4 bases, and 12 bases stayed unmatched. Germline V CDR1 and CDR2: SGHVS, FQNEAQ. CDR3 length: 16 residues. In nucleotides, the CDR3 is TGTGCCAGCAGCCTACTACAGGGGGAGGTCGGAGAGACCCAGTACTTC. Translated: CASSLLQGEVGETQYF.

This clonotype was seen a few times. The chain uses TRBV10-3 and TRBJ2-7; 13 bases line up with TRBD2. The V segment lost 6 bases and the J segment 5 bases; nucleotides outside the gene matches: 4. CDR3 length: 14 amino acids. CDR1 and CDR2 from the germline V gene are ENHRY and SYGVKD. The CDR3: CAIRTGTSGNEQYF. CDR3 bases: TGTGCCATCAGGACTGGGACTAGCGGGAACGAGCAGTACTTC.

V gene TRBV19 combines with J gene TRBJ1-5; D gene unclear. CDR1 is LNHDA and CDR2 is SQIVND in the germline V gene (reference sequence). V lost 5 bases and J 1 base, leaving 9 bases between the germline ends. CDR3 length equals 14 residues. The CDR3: CASSVYGSNQPQHF. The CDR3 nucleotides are TGTGCCAGTAGTGTATACGGGAGCAATCAGCCCCAGCATTTT.

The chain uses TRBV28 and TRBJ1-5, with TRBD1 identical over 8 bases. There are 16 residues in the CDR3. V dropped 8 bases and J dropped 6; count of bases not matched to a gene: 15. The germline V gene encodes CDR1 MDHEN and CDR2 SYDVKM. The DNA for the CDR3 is TGTGCCAGCTCATTCGTGGGGGGCAGGGGGCCTCAGCCCCAGCATTTT. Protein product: CASSFVGGRGPQPQHF. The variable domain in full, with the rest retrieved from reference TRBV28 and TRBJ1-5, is DVKVTQSSRYLVKRTGEKVFLECVQDMDHENMFWYRQDPGLGLRLIYFSYDVKMKEKGDIPEGYSVSREKKERFSLILESASTNQTSMYLCASSFVGGRGPQPQHFGDGTRLSIL.

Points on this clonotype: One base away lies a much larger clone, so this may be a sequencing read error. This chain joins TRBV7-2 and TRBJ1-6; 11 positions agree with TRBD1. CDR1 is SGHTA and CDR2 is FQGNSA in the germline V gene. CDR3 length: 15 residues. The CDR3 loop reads CASSSMGQGGSPHHF. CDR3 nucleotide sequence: TGTGCCAGCAGCTCAATGGGACAGGGGGGATCACCCCACCACTTT.

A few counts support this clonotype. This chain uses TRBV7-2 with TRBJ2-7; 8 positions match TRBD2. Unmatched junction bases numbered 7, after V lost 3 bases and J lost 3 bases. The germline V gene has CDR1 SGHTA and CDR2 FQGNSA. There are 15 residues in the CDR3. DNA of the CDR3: TGTGCCAGCAGCTTTAGCGGGAATTTACGCTACGAGCAGTACTTC. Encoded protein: CASSFSGNLRYEQYF.

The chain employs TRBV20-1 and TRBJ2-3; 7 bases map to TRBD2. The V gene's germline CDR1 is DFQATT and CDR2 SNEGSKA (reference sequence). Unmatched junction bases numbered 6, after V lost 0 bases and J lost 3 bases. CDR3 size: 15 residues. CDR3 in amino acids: CSARDGREITDTQYF. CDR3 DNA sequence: TGCAGTGCTAGAGATGGGCGGGAGATAACAGATACGCAGTATTTT.

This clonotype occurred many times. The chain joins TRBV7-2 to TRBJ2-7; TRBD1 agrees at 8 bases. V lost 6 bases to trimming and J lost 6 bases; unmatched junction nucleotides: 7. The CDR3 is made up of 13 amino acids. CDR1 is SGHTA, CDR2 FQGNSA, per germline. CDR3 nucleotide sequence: TGTGCCAGCAGTCGGGACAGGCAGGGCGAGCAGTACTTC. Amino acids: CASSRDRQGEQYF.

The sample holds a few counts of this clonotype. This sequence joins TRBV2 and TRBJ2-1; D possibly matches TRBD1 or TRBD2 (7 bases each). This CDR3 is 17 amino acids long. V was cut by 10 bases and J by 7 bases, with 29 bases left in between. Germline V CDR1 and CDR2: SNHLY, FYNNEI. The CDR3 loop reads CATKGTVFRRESNEQFF. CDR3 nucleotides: TGTGCCACCAAAGGGACAGTTTTTCGGCGGGAGAGTAATGAGCAGTTCTTC.

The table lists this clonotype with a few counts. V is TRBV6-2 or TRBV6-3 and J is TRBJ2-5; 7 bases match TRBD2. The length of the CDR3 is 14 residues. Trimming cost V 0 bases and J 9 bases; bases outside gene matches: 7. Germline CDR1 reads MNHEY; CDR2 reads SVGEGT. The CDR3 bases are TGTGCCAGCAGTTACTCCCAAGTCCGGGGGGCCCAGTACTTC. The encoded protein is CASSYSQVRGAQYF.

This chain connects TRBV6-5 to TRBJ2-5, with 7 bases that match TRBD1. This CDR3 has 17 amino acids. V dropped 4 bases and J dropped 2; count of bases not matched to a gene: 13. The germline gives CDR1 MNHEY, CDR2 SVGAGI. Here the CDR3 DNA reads TGTGCCAGCAGTTCCCGTCGGGGACAGAGAGATCAAGAGACCCAGTACTTC. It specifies CASSSRRGQRDQETQYF.

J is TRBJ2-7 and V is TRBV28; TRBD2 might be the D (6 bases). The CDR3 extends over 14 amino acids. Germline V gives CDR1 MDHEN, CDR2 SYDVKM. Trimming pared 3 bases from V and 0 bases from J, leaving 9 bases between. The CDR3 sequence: CASSFPGSSYEQYF. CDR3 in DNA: TGTGCCAGCAGTTTCCCCGGGAGCTCCTACGAGCAGTACTTC.

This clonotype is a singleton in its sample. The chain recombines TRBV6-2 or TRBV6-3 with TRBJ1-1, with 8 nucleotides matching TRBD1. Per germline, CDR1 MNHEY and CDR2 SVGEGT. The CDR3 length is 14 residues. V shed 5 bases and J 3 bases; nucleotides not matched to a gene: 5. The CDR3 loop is CASSVTGEDTEAFF. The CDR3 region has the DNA TGTGCCAGCAGTGTGACAGGGGAGGACACTGAAGCTTTCTTT.

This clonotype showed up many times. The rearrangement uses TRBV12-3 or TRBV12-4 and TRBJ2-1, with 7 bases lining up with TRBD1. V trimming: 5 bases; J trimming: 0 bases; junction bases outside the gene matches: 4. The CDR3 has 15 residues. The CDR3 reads CASSTGTASYNEQFF. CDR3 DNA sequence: TGTGCCAGCAGTACAGGGACAGCCTCCTACAATGAGCAGTTCTTC.

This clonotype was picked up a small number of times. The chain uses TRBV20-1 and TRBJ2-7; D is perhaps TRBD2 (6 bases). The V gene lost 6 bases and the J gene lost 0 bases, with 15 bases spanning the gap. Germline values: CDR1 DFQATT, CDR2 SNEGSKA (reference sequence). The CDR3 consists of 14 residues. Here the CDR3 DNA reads TGCAGTGCCCCCGGGACTCCTCTCTCCTACGAGCAGTACTTC. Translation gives CSAPGTPLSYEQYF.

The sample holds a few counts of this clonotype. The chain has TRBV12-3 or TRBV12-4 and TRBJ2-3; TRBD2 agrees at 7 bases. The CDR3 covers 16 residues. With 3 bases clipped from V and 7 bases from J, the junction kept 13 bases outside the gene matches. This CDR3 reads CASSLGLAGNLHTQYF. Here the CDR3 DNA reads TGTGCCAGCAGTTTGGGATTAGCGGGCAACTTACATACGCAGTATTTT.

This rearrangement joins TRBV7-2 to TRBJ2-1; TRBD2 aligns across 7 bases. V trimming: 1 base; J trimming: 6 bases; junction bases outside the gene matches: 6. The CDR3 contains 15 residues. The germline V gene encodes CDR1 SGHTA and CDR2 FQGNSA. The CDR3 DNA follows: TGTGCCAGCAGCTTAGGTCCCAGCGGGACCAATGAGCAGTTCTTC. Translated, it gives CASSLGPSGTNEQFF.

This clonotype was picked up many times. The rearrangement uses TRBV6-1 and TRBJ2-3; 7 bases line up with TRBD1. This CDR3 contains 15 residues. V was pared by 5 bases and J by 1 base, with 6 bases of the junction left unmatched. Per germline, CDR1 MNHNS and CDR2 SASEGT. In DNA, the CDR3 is TGTGCCAGCAGTTCCCAGGGGGACGGCACAGATACGCAGTATTTT. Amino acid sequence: CASSSQGDGTDTQYF.

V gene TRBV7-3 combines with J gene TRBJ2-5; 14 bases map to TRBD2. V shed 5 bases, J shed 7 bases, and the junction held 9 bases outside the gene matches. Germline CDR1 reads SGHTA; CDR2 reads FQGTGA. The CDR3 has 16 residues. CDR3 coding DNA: TGTGCCAGCAGCATGGGACTAGCGGGGGCCGGTGGGACCCAGTACTTC. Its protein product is CASSMGLAGAGGTQYF.

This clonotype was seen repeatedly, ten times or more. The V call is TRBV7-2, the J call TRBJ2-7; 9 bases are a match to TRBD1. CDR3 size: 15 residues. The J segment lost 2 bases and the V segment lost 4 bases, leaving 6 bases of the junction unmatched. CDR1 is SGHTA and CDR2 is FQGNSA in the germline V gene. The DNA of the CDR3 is TGTGCCAGCAGCTACGTTGGGGACAGGGCCTACGAGCAGTACTTC. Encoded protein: CASSYVGDRAYEQYF.

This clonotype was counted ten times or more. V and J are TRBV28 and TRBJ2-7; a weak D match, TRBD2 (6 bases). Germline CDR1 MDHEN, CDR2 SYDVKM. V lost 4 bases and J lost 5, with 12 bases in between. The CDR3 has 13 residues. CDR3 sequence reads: CASSYPRTNEQYF. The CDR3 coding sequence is TGTGCCAGCAGTTACCCCAGGACTAACGAGCAGTACTTC.

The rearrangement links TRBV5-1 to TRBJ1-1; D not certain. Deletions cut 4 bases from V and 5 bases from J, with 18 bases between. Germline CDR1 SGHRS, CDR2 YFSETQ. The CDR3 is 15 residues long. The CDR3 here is CASSLGGTKRTEAFF. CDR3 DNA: TGCGCCAGCAGCCTGGGCGGAACAAAGAGGACTGAAGCTTTCTTT. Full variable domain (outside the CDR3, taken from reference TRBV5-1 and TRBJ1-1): KAGVTQTPRYLIKTRGQQVTLSCSPISGHRSVSWYQQTPGQGLQFLFEYFSETQRNKGNFPGRFSGRQFSNSRSEMNVSTLELGDSALYLCASSLGGTKRTEAFFGQGTRLTVV.